A selection of T cell receptor beta chains follows, all from one sample in a study of CD8 T cells in Susac syndrome. TCRdb reprocessed the immunoSEQ multiplex PCR reads with MiXCR, giving one entry per CDR3 protein. The sample has some 200,000 distinct CDR3 sequences, over 90% seen once. Specimen: CD8+ T cells from PBMCs. These TCRs come from a human donor with Susac syndrome. The CDR3 runs from the conserved cysteine through the conserved F or W. D genes are given only for firm matches. The size field is filled for only some rows; it gives once, few, many or a size class.

abundance	v_gene	d_gene	j_gene	CDR3nt	CDR3aa
.	TRBV29-1	.	TRBJ1-1	TGCAGCGTTCGGACACAGACTAACACTGAAGCTTTCTTT	CSVRTQTNTEAFF
.	TRBV13	.	TRBJ1-2	TGTGCCAGCAGCTCAAGCAGGGATTCAAACTATGGCTACACCTTC	CASSSSRDSNYGYTF
.	TRBV28	TRBD1	TRBJ2-7	TGTGCCAGCAGTATCCCCCGGGACAGGGGATACGAGCAGTACTTC	CASSIPRDRGYEQYF
.	TRBV9	TRBD2	TRBJ2-7	TGTGCCAGCAGCGTAGAGATCGGGGGGACCTACGAGCAGTACTTC	CASSVEIGGTYEQYF
.	TRBV27	.	TRBJ2-3	TGTGCCAGCAGTTTTCGTCTGGGTTCCAGCACAGATACGCAGTATTTT	CASSFRLGSSTDTQYF
.	TRBV29-1	TRBD1	TRBJ2-2	TGCAGCGTTACCGGGACAGGGGTATCCGGGGAGCTGTTTTTT	CSVTGTGVSGELFF
.	TRBV12-3/TRBV12-4	.	TRBJ1-2	TGTGCCAGCAGTCCGGGAGTTCTCTTTGGCTACACCTTC	CASSPGVLFGYTF
.	TRBV9	TRBD2	TRBJ2-1	TGTGCCAGCAGCCCCCGCGGTAGCGGGGGGGCCACATATGAGCAGTTCTTC	CASSPRGSGGATYEQFF
.	TRBV6-5	.	TRBJ1-2	TGTGCCAGCGGGGGGCCCGACTATGGCTACACCTTC	CASGGPDYGYTF
once	TRBV5-1	TRBD1	TRBJ1-2	TGCGCCAGCAGCTTGGGGGACAGCCCTCTAGGCACCTTC	CASSLGDSPLGTF
.	TRBV2	.	TRBJ1-2	TGTGCCAGCAGTGAATTTCTGGTTAACAGGGCTTCCGGGGGCTACACCTTC	CASSEFLVNRASGGYTF
.	TRBV12-3/TRBV12-4	.	TRBJ2-5	TGTGCCAGCACCCCGGGGGCTGGGGAGTTTTCAGAGACCCAGTACTTC	CASTPGAGEFSETQYF
.	TRBV30	.	TRBJ2-3	TGTGCCTGGAGTGTTCTGGGAAGCACAGATACGCAGTATTTT	CAWSVLGSTDTQYF
.	TRBV9	.	TRBJ2-1	TGTGCCAGCAGCGTAGGGCTGCCGACAAATGAGCAGTTCTTC	CASSVGLPTNEQFF
.	TRBV3-1	.	TRBJ2-7	TGTGCCAGCAGCCACGGTACGGACTCCTACGAGCAGTACTTC	CASSHGTDSYEQYF
.	TRBV4-1	TRBD2	TRBJ2-4	TGCGCCAGCAGCCAAGATGATAGCGGGAAAAACATTCAGTACTTC	CASSQDDSGKNIQYF
.	TRBV30	.	TRBJ2-3	TGTGCCTGGAGTGTATGGGAGGGGGCGGTCAACACAGATACGCAGTATTTT	CAWSVWEGAVNTDTQYF
once	TRBV20-1	.	TRBJ2-7	TGCAGTGCTAGCTATGGAGGGGAGCAGTACTTC	CSASYGGEQYF
.	TRBV5-1	.	TRBJ2-7	TGCGCCAGCAGCCCCGTGGGCACTGGATCCTACGAGCAGTACTTC	CASSPVGTGSYEQYF
.	TRBV30	TRBD1	TRBJ1-1	TGTGCCTGGAGGGCAATGACCGGGACAGTGAACACTGAAGCTTTCTTT	CAWRAMTGTVNTEAFF
.	TRBV2	.	TRBJ2-7	TGTGCCAGCAGTGAAACTCCGGAGTGGGGCCACGAGCAGTACTTC	CASSETPEWGHEQYF
.	TRBV9	.	TRBJ2-3	TGTGCCAGCAGCGAGGGGACTCGCCTTAGCGATACGCAGTATTTT	CASSEGTRLSDTQYF
.	TRBV29-1	.	TRBJ1-1	TGCAGCGTTGAAGGACAGGACACTGAAGCTTTCTTT	CSVEGQDTEAFF
.	TRBV29-1	.	TRBJ1-6	TGCAGCGTTGGGGAAAATTCACCCCTCCACTTT	CSVGENSPLHF
once	TRBV13	.	TRBJ2-5	TGTGCCAGCAGCTCCGGAAGCGAGGAGACCCAGTACTTC	CASSSGSEETQYF
.	TRBV5-4	TRBD2	TRBJ2-5	TGTGCCAGCAGCTTCGAAGCGGGGGGGCAAGAGACCCAGTACTTC	CASSFEAGGQETQYF
.	TRBV20-1	.	TRBJ1-2	TGCAGTGCTAGAGAGCACACCAATGTCTACACCTTC	CSAREHTNVYTF
few	TRBV29-1	.	TRBJ1-2	TGCAGCGTACACGCTATGGAAGCTAACTATGGCTACACCTTC	CSVHAMEANYGYTF
once	TRBV30	.	TRBJ2-1	TGTGCCTGGAGTGGGCTGACGGGGCAGTTCTTC	CAWSGLTGQFF
.	TRBV6-6	.	TRBJ2-1	TGTGCCAGCAGTCCCATGGAGCGTGTTGAGCAGTTCTTC	CASSPMERVEQFF
.	TRBV7-3	.	TRBJ2-5	TGTGCCAGCAGCCAACAAGGGGTCCTAGAGACCCAGTACTTC	CASSQQGVLETQYF
.	TRBV20-1	TRBD2	TRBJ2-7	TGCAGTGCTTATAGCGGGAGAGGGTACGAGCAGTACTTC	CSAYSGRGYEQYF
.	TRBV11-2	.	TRBJ2-1	TGTGCCAGCAGCTTAGGGTATAAGGGGTATGAGCAGTTCTTC	CASSLGYKGYEQFF
once	TRBV2	.	TRBJ1-1	TGTGCCAGCAATTTTGGACCCGAAGCTTTCTTT	CASNFGPEAFF
.	TRBV6-2/TRBV6-3	.	TRBJ2-3	TGTGCCAGCAGTTACTCCGAGACCAATACAGATACGCAGTATTTT	CASSYSETNTDTQYF
.	TRBV5-5	.	TRBJ2-1	TGTGCCAGCAGCTTGGCCGAGGAGTTCTTC	CASSLAEEFF
once	TRBV2	TRBD1	TRBJ2-5	TGTGCCAGCAGAACCCCGACAGGGGAAGAGACCCAGTACTTC	CASRTPTGEETQYF
.	TRBV4-1	TRBD1	TRBJ1-1	TGCGCCAGCAGCCAAGCCGGGACAGTAATGAACACTGAAGCTTTCTTT	CASSQAGTVMNTEAFF
once	TRBV29-1	TRBD1	TRBJ2-5	TGCAGCGTTGAAGATTTCCCCGGGACAGGGGCCGAAGAGACCCAGTACTTC	CSVEDFPGTGAEETQYF
.	TRBV6-1	TRBD2	TRBJ2-7	TGTGCCAGCAGTGACCGCGGGGGGTTGAACTACGAGCAGTACTTC	CASSDRGGLNYEQYF
.	TRBV5-1	TRBD1	TRBJ1-1	TGCGCCAGCAGATTTTACGGGACAGGGGCAATGAACACTGAAGCTTTCTTT	CASRFYGTGAMNTEAFF
few	TRBV3-1	.	TRBJ2-3	TGTGCCAGCAGCAACACAGATACGCAGTATTTT	CASSNTDTQYF
.	TRBV7-3	TRBD1	TRBJ2-1	TGTGCCAGCAGCCATCGGGACAGGGGGGGTAATGAGCAGTTCTTC	CASSHRDRGGNEQFF
.	TRBV7-3	TRBD1	TRBJ2-3	TGTGCCAGCAGCTTGACAGGGGTACTCGAAGATACGCAGTATTTT	CASSLTGVLEDTQYF
.	TRBV9	.	TRBJ1-1	TGTGCCAGCAGCGTACTGGGGGCCACTGAAGCTTTCTTT	CASSVLGATEAFF
.	TRBV12-3/TRBV12-4	TRBD1	TRBJ2-7	TGTGCCAGCAGTATCGGGACAGGGGGCTGGTACGAGCAGTACTTC	CASSIGTGGWYEQYF
.	TRBV9	TRBD1	TRBJ2-7	TGTGCCAGCAGCGATGGGACAGGGGGGCTCTACGAGCAGTACTTC	CASSDGTGGLYEQYF
.	TRBV20-1	TRBD1	TRBJ2-7	TGCAGTGCAAGAGACAGGGGGCTGTCCTACGAGCAGTACTTC	CSARDRGLSYEQYF
.	TRBV12-3/TRBV12-4	.	TRBJ1-6	TGTGCCAGCAGTCGCAATCCGGGACATATTAATTCACCCCTCCATTTT	CASSRNPGHINSPLHF
.	TRBV7-8	.	TRBJ2-4	TGTGCCAGCAGCTTGGGAGTTGGTAGGGCAGCCAAAAACATTCAGTACTTC	CASSLGVGRAAKNIQYF
.	TRBV7-9	TRBD1	TRBJ1-2	TGTGCCAGCAGCTTACTACAGGGGAACCATGGCTACACCTTC	CASSLLQGNHGYTF
.	TRBV2	TRBD1	TRBJ2-7	TGTGCCAGCACCCCAGGGGGACAGGGCTACGAGCAGTACTTC	CASTPGGQGYEQYF
.	TRBV4-1	.	TRBJ1-3	TGCGCCAGCAGCCCCCCGGTCGGAAACACCATATATTTT	CASSPPVGNTIYF
.	TRBV5-6	TRBD2	TRBJ2-3	TGTGCCAGCAGCTTGGTTCTAGCGGGAGTAGATACGCAGTATTTT	CASSLVLAGVDTQYF